A selection of T cell receptor beta chains follows, all from one sample in a study of cytomegalovirus exposure and HLA in healthy donors. The assay was immunoSEQ multiplex PCR, and TCRdb's table has in-frame clones only and misses some. In the table there are 250,000 to 300,000 clones, about 83% of which are singletons. The sample taken for sequencing was PBMCs. These receptors came from a woman aged 35 to 49 in good health and CMV-seropositive. Each CDR3 is given with its conserved first and last residue. The D gene is left open where the match is weak. Clone size is stated in some rows and not others, as once, few, many or a class when expanded.

>TRBV7-3|NA|TRBJ1-2|NA
CASSLAGNYGYTF
TGTGCCAGCAGCTTAGCGGGAAACTATGGCTACACCTTC
>TRBV19|NA|TRBJ1-6|NA
CASSDGVPYSPLHF
TGTGCCAGTAGTGACGGGGTACCTTATTCACCCCTCCACTTT
>TRBV19|NA|TRBJ2-5|TRBD2
CASSTSGSRGETQYF
TGTGCCAGTAGTACTAGCGGGAGTCGGGGGGAGACCCAGTACTTC
>TRBV4-3|NA|TRBJ2-1|NA
CASSQERKVDEQFF
TGCGCCAGCAGCCAAGAGAGAAAAGTAGATGAGCAGTTCTTC
>TRBV27|NA|TRBJ1-6|TRBD1
CASSPGTGSYNSPLHF
TGTGCCAGCAGTCCAGGGACAGGGTCCTATAATTCACCCCTCCACTTT
>TRBV27|NA|TRBJ2-1|TRBD2
CASSFRAEAGGLDEQFF
TGTGCCAGCAGTTTCCGTGCGGAGGCGGGAGGGTTGGATGAGCAGTTCTTC
>TRBV21-1|NA|TRBJ1-1|NA
CASRRLNFGTANTEAFF
TGTGCCAGCAGGCGCCTAAACTTCGGGACAGCGAACACTGAAGCTTTCTTT
>TRBV7-2|NA|TRBJ2-7|NA
CASSLTGGTYEQYF
TGTGCCAGCAGCTTAACGGGCGGGACCTACGAGCAGTACTTC
>TRBV7-6|NA|TRBJ2-1|TRBD2
CASSSKGPSGVDEQFF
TGTGCCAGCAGCTCAAAGGGGCCTAGCGGCGTCGATGAGCAGTTCTTC
>TRBV7-3|NA|TRBJ2-7|TRBD2
CASSLQAGGSYEQYF
TGTGCCAGCAGCTTACAGGCGGGAGGCTCCTACGAGCAGTACTTC
>TRBV5-8|NA|TRBJ2-1|TRBD2
CASSLRLAGSGEQFF
TGTGCCAGCAGCTTGAGGCTAGCGGGGAGTGGTGAGCAGTTCTTC
>TRBV4-3|NA|TRBJ2-5|TRBD2
CASSHGSGRRETQYF
TGCGCCAGCAGCCATGGTAGCGGGAGGCGCGAGACCCAGTACTTC
>TRBV6-4|NA|TRBJ2-7|TRBD2
CASNLAGGTYEQYF
TGTGCCAGCAATTTAGCGGGAGGGACCTACGAGCAGTACTTC
>TRBV5-6|NA|TRBJ2-6|NA
CASSLARSSGANGLTF
TGTGCCAGCAGCTTGGCGCGGAGCTCTGGGGCCAACGGCCTGACTTTC
>TRBV6-6|once|TRBJ1-1|TRBD1
CASSYSTGGRNTEAFF
TGTGCCAGCAGTTACTCGACAGGGGGGAGGAACACTGAAGCTTTCTTT
>TRBV29-1|once|TRBJ1-3|NA
CSVEGPSTVSNTIYF
TGCAGCGTTGAAGGCCCGTCGACAGTATCAAACACCATATATTTT
>TRBV6-1|NA|TRBJ2-5|TRBD2
CASSASGRGETQYF
TGTGCCAGCAGCGCTAGCGGGAGAGGGGAGACCCAGTACTTC
>TRBV7-2|NA|TRBJ2-6|NA
CASSFHSGANVLTF
TGTGCCAGCAGCTTCCACTCTGGGGCCAACGTCCTGACTTTC
>TRBV7-9|NA|TRBJ1-1|TRBD1
CAGRQGDTEAFF
TGTGCCGGTCGACAGGGGGACACTGAAGCTTTCTTT
>TRBV29-1|NA|TRBJ2-7|NA
CSVDSSGVGEQYF
TGCAGCGTTGACTCGTCAGGGGTTGGGGAGCAGTACTTC
>TRBV4-2|NA|TRBJ1-3|NA
CASTTSSGNTIYF
TGTGCCAGCACCACAAGCTCTGGAAACACCATATATTTT
>TRBV30|NA|TRBJ1-1|NA
CAWSVRVPAGAVLGTEAFF
TGTGCCTGGAGTGTACGGGTTCCGGCGGGAGCCGTACTTGGAACTGAAGCTTTCTTT
>TRBV28|NA|TRBJ1-6|NA
CASRGGQFNSPLHF
TGTGCCAGCAGGGGGGGGCAGTTTAATTCACCCCTCCACTTT
>TRBV29-1|NA|TRBJ1-1|NA
CSVNFEGGGTEAFF
TGCAGCGTGAATTTCGAAGGGGGGGGCACTGAAGCTTTCTTT
>TRBV9|NA|TRBJ1-5|TRBD1
CASSRDRGNQPQHF
TGTGCCAGCAGCCGGGACAGGGGCAATCAGCCCCAGCATTTT
>TRBV11-2|once|TRBJ1-3|NA
CASSKQGSLGFIGNTIYF
TGTGCCAGCAGCAAACAGGGAAGCCTAGGGTTCATTGGAAACACCATATATTTT
>TRBV19|NA|TRBJ2-2|NA
CASRSALELFF
TGTGCCAGTAGGAGTGCTTTGGAGCTGTTTTTT
>TRBV30|NA|TRBJ1-2|TRBD1
CAWSTGTGPYYGYTF
TGTGCCTGGAGTACTGGGACAGGCCCCTACTATGGCTACACCTTC
>TRBV2|NA|TRBJ1-4|NA
CASSEAQRTTNEKLFF
TGTGCCAGCAGTGAAGCCCAGCGGACAACTAATGAAAAACTGTTTTTT
>TRBV5-1|NA|TRBJ2-5|TRBD1
CASSSGQGPQETQYF
TGCGCCAGCAGCTCCGGACAGGGACCCCAAGAGACCCAGTACTTC
>TRBV7-2|NA|TRBJ1-5|NA
CASSLTVSNQPQHF
TGTGCCAGCAGCTTAACGGTTTCCAATCAGCCCCAGCATTTT
>TRBV10-3|few|TRBJ1-1|NA
CAISESGRISVNTEAFF
TGTGCCATCAGTGAGTCGGGGAGAATTTCGGTGAACACTGAAGCTTTCTTT
>TRBV19|NA|TRBJ2-1|NA
CASTQTGVSYNEQFF
TGTGCCAGTACCCAGACAGGCGTCTCCTACAATGAGCAGTTCTTC
>TRBV7-9|NA|TRBJ1-2|NA
CAIRGGAHGYTF
TGTGCGATAAGGGGGGGCGCACATGGCTACACCTTC
>TRBV7-9|NA|TRBJ1-4|NA
CASSSSGQLNEKLFF
TGTGCCAGCAGCTCCTCCGGACAGCTTAATGAAAAACTGTTTTTT
>TRBV4-2|NA|TRBJ1-1|NA
CASSQVPGTEAFF
TGTGCCAGCAGCCAAGTACCGGGGACTGAAGCTTTCTTT
>TRBV10-3|NA|TRBJ2-1|TRBD2
CAISDPSLAGGLNEQFF
TGTGCCATCAGTGACCCATCCCTAGCGGGGGGACTCAATGAGCAGTTCTTC